The entry that follows covers one T cell receptor beta chain sequence. The source of the sample is a study of T cell clusters in autoimmune cytopenias. TRB amplification used 250 ng of peripheral blood genomic DNA. TRB rearrangements were amplified by touch-down multiplex PCR with mixed TRB-A/B primers. TCRdb reanalyzed the multiplex PCR reads and collapses them to one entry per CDR3 protein, without DNA. The data show approximately 11,000 distinct CDR3 sequences, and the top ten clones hold around a third. Looked up from germline, CDR1 is LNHNV and CDR2 is YYDKDF (reference sequence). The CDR3 has 15 amino acids. The data also belong to a second study, concerning T cell repertoires in aging, cancer and after chemotherapy. This second study says: Healthy donors lost TCR diversity with age mainly through richness, cancer patients through richness and evenness.

The sequence was collected from a human donor in good health. V gene TRBV15 combines with J gene TRBJ1-5; the D gene TCRdb calls, TRBD1, cannot be checked with no DNA. Sequenced: peripheral blood. The CDR3 loop is CATSLQPGNGQPQHF.